The next 14 T cell receptor beta chains were all read from a single sample in a study of long-term antiretroviral therapy in people with HIV. Researchers ran immunoSEQ v3.0 at survey level. Libraries were prepared by immunoSEQ multiplex PCR; TCRdb keeps only in-frame clonotypes and omits some of them. The data hold around 23,000 clones, with about nine tenths observed a single time. The sample here was unsorted PBMCs, taken 1.8 years before starting antiretroviral therapy. The receptors originated from a man aged 45-65 years with HIV.

The chain joins TRBV29-1 to TRBJ2-5; D is ambiguous. Germline V gene sequence: CDR1 SQVTM, CDR2 ANQGSEA. V lost 8 bases and J 1 base, leaving 14 bases between the germline ends. There are 13 residues in the CDR3. Here the CDR3 DNA reads TGCAGCTTTCGATCTAACCTCCAAGAGACCCAGTACTTC. Encoded protein: CSFRSNLQETQYF.

J is TRBJ1-1 and V is TRBV2; 9 bases agree with TRBD1. The length of the CDR3 is 14 residues. CDR1 is SNHLY, CDR2 FYNNEI, per germline. V gave up 1 base and J gave up 4 bases; unmatched junction bases: 1. The CDR3 nucleotides are TGTGCCAGCAGTGAAGACAGGGGGCCCACTGAAGCTTTCTTT. Amino acid sequence: CASSEDRGPTEAFF.

The chain recombines TRBV2 with TRBJ1-2; D not resolved. Per the germline V gene, CDR1 is SNHLY and CDR2 is FYNNEI. V dropped 4 bases and J dropped 7 bases, with 13 bases sitting between them. This CDR3 comprises 13 residues. CDR3 sequence: CASSAEVGSGYTF. DNA for the CDR3: TGTGCCAGCAGTGCGGAGGTGGGTTCTGGCTACACCTTC.

This clone was seen a single time. This rearrangement joins TRBV6-4 to TRBJ1-4; D is undetermined. CDR3 length: 15 residues. Germline loops: CDR1 MRHNA, CDR2 SNTAGT. V was clipped by 7 bases and J by 6 bases, with 18 bases between them. This chain's CDR3 is CASNPEGGLDEKLFF. CDR3 sequence (DNA): TGTGCCAGCAACCCTGAGGGAGGGTTGGATGAAAAACTGTTTTTT.

The chain has TRBV7-3 and TRBJ2-1, with D maybe TRBD2 (5 bases). CDR1 SGHTA and CDR2 FQGTGA come from the germline V gene. The ends were cut back, 5 bases at V and 9 bases at J, with 17 bases in the middle. The CDR3 spans 14 residues. CDR3 DNA sequence: TGTGCCAGCAGCCCCCCCCGGACGGCGGGTGAGCAGTTCTTC. Amino acid sequence: CASSPPRTAGEQFF. Supplemented by reference TRBV7-3 and TRBJ2-1, the full variable domain reads GAGVSQTPSNKVTEKGKYVELRCDPISGHTALYWYRQSLGQGPEFLIYFQGTGAADDSGLPNDRFFAVRPEGSVSTLKIQRTERGDSAVYLCASSPPRTAGEQFFGPGTRLTVL.

The CDR3 loop reads CASSFYRVTGELFF. The CDR3 DNA is TGCGCCAGCAGCTTTTACAGAGTCACCGGGGAGCTGTTTTTT. V usage is TRBV5-1 and J usage is TRBJ2-2, with D unresolved. V lost 2 bases to trimming and J lost 4 bases, with 9 bases between them. Per germline, CDR1 SGHRS and CDR2 YFSETQ. This CDR3 comprises 14 residues. Full variable domain (rest looked up from reference TRBV5-1 and TRBJ2-2): KAGVTQTPRYLIKTRGQQVTLSCSPISGHRSVSWYQQTPGQGLQFLFEYFSETQRNKGNFPGRFSGRQFSNSRSEMNVSTLELGDSALYLCASSFYRVTGELFFGEGSRLTVL.

The chain recombines TRBV27 with TRBJ1-5; no reliable D call. The CDR3 length is 13 residues. The V gene lost 3 bases and the J gene lost 5 bases, with 8 bases spanning the gap. In germline, CDR1 is MNHEY, CDR2 SMNVEV (reference sequence). Here the CDR3 reads CASSLVWDQPQHF. The DNA of the CDR3 is TGTGCCAGCAGTTTGGTTTGGGATCAGCCCCAGCATTTT.

This chain connects TRBV7-9 to TRBJ1-1; D is unresolved. Trimming took off 3 bases at V and 8 bases at J, with 16 bases between the two ends. This CDR3 spans 14 amino acids. The germline CDR1 and CDR2 sequences are SEHNR and FQNEAQ (reference sequence). DNA of the CDR3: TGTGCCAGCAGCTTCACAGAGTACCTTCTAGAAGCTTTCTTT. This translates into CASSFTEYLLEAFF.

This chain connects TRBV7-3 to TRBJ2-7; 7 bases fit TRBD2. V lost 2 bases, J lost 1 base, and 5 bases stayed unmatched. Germline loops: CDR1 SGHTA, CDR2 FQGTGA. This CDR3 is 15 amino acids long. The CDR3 protein is CASSLVAGESYEQYF. CDR3 sequence (DNA): TGTGCCAGCAGCTTAGTTGCGGGAGAGTCCTACGAGCAGTACTTC.

The rearrangement joins TRBV7-3 to TRBJ2-5; D may be TRBD1 (6 bases). V lost 2 bases to trimming and J lost 2 bases, with 18 bases between them. The CDR3 runs 17 residues. CDR1 is SGHTA and CDR2 is FQGTGA in the germline V gene. This CDR3 is CASSLGTKGRVQETQYF. CDR3 nucleotides: TGTGCCAGCAGCTTAGGGACAAAGGGTCGGGTACAAGAGACCCAGTACTTC.

The chain recombines TRBV7-9 with TRBJ2-4, with 7 bases aligning to TRBD1. The CDR3 is 15 amino acids. J lost 8 bases, V lost 4 bases, and 11 bases had no gene match. Looked up from germline, CDR1 is SEHNR and CDR2 is FQNEAQ (reference sequence). The CDR3 loop is CASSSPRRGLDIQYF. CDR3 nucleotides: TGTGCCAGCAGCTCCCCTCGCAGGGGGTTGGACATTCAGTACTTC.

This chain joins TRBV28 and TRBJ1-2, with a weak D call TRBD1 (5 bases). V lost 6 bases and J lost 6, with 29 bases in between. This CDR3 is built from 18 residues. Germline-derived CDR1 and CDR2 are MDHEN and SYDVKM. The CDR3 sequence: CASRGGAGTTGYRDGYTF. The DNA for the CDR3 is TGTGCCAGCAGGGGGGGTGCCGGGACTACCGGCTATAGGGATGGCTACACCTTC.

The rearrangement uses TRBV5-1 and TRBJ2-5, with TRBD1 matching 7 bases. The CDR3 is 13 residues long. The germline V gene has CDR1 SGHRS and CDR2 YFSETQ. The V and J ends lost 1 base and 3 bases, in that order; junction bases with no gene match: 0. CDR3 amino acids: CASSLTGEETQYF. CDR3 bases: TGCGCCAGCAGCTTGACAGGGGAAGAGACCCAGTACTTC.

The V call is TRBV2, the J call TRBJ2-7; 11 bases map to TRBD2. Trimming took 9 bases from V and 0 from J; bases not matched to a gene: 7. The V gene's germline CDR1 is SNHLY and CDR2 FYNNEI. The CDR3 is made up of 15 amino acids. CDR3 residues: CASLWTSGHSYEQYF. In DNA, the CDR3 is TGTGCCAGTCTGTGGACTAGCGGGCACTCCTACGAGCAGTACTTC.